This is a list of T cell receptor beta chains from one sample in a study of blood T cells in healthy people across ages. TCRdb recomputed calls from the 5' RACE reads with MiXCR, one row per CDR3 protein. The table shows some 700,000 distinct CDR3 sequences, with 35% to 45% occurring only once. The sequenced sample consisted of blood. All receptors derive from an older woman in good health. Both conserved end residues are part of each CDR3. D genes are given only for firm matches. The size entry is marked missing in some rows and otherwise reads once, few, many or a size class.

CDR3	DNA	size	D	V	J
CASAIAGETYEQYF	TGTGCCAGCGCGATAGCGGGGGAGACCTACGAGCAGTACTTC	NA	TRBD2	TRBV5-4	TRBJ2-7
CASARGIAKNIQYF	TGTGCCAGCGCAAGAGGGATAGCCAAAAACATTCAGTACTTC	many	NA	TRBV3-1	TRBJ2-4
CASSPPGLNQETQYF	TGTGCCAGCAGCCCTCCGGGACTTAACCAAGAGACCCAGTACTTC	few	NA	TRBV7-2	TRBJ2-5
CSASPASGYSTDTQYF	TGCAGTGCTAGTCCGGCTAGCGGGTATAGCACAGATACGCAGTATTTT	NA	TRBD2	TRBV20-1	TRBJ2-3
CASSFQGAGANVLTF	TGTGCCAGCAGTTTTCAGGGGGCTGGGGCCAACGTCCTGACTTTC	few	TRBD1	TRBV12-3/TRBV12-4	TRBJ2-6
CASRTWTSGDEQYF	TGTGCCAGCCGCACCTGGACTAGCGGGGACGAGCAGTACTTC	NA	TRBD2	TRBV11-2	TRBJ2-7
CASSLYNIQGGEQYF	TGTGCCAGCAGCTTATACAATATACAGGGAGGTGAGCAGTACTTC	few	NA	TRBV7-2	TRBJ2-7
CAWSVRRGWVDEQFF	TGTGCCTGGAGTGTTCGGCGGGGGTGGGTGGATGAGCAGTTCTTC	NA	TRBD2	TRBV30	TRBJ2-1
CASKETGRSYEQYF	TGTGCCAGCAAAGAAACGGGGCGGAGCTACGAGCAGTACTTC	NA	NA	TRBV2	TRBJ2-7
CASKGVVETQYF	TGCGCCAGCAAGGGGGTGGTGGAGACCCAGTACTTC	few	NA	TRBV5-1	TRBJ2-5
CASSPDSGGNMQYF	TGTGCCAGCAGCCCGGACTCGGGGGGAAACATGCAGTACTTC	NA	TRBD2	TRBV3-1	TRBJ2-4
CASSLHGATVNNEQYF	TGTGCCAGCAGTTTACACGGGGCCACGGTAAACAATGAGCAGTACTTC	NA	NA	TRBV27	TRBJ2-5
CASSPLDGNEQFF	TGCGCCAGCAGCCCCCTGGACGGGAATGAGCAGTTCTTC	NA	NA	TRBV4-3	TRBJ2-1
CSARVAGLAIRSGYEQYF	TGCAGTGCTAGAGTTGCGGGACTAGCGATCCGTTCCGGGTACGAGCAGTACTTC	few	TRBD2	TRBV20-1	TRBJ2-7
CAISSVPGQGGNTEAFF	TGTGCCATCAGTTCCGTCCCGGGACAGGGAGGGAACACTGAAGCTTTCTTT	NA	TRBD1	TRBV10-3	TRBJ1-1
CASSQASGGAQNEQFF	TGTGCCAGCAGCCAAGCTAGCGGGGGGGCGCAGAATGAGCAGTTCTTC	NA	TRBD2	TRBV4-2	TRBJ2-1
CASSFGTGGSYEQYF	TGTGCCAGCAGCTTCGGGACAGGGGGTTCCTACGAGCAGTACTTC	many	TRBD1	TRBV7-8	TRBJ2-7
CASSNRAGDRGREQYF	TGTGCCAGCAGTAATCGTGCAGGGGACAGGGGGCGCGAGCAGTACTTC	NA	TRBD1	TRBV6-2/TRBV6-3	TRBJ2-7
CASSQAGSGVPRFF	TGTGCCAGCAGCCAAGCCGGTTCGGGTGTACCAAGGTTCTTC	few	NA	TRBV14	TRBJ2-1
CSVDGARNSDTQYF	TGCAGCGTTGATGGAGCGAGGAATTCAGATACGCAGTATTTT	many	NA	TRBV29-1	TRBJ2-3
CASNGGWGNYGYTF	TGTGCCAGCAATGGGGGGTGGGGCAACTATGGCTACACCTTC	NA	NA	TRBV2	TRBJ1-2
CSAPGTSTDTQYF	TGCAGTGCCCCCGGCACTAGCACAGATACGCAGTATTTT	NA	NA	TRBV20-1	TRBJ2-3
CASSYSSRGLYGYTF	TGTGCCAGCAGTTACTCGTCAAGGGGGCTCTATGGCTACACCTTC	NA	TRBD1	TRBV6-5	TRBJ1-2
CASSDGDRYNEQFF	TGTGCCAGCTCAGATGGGGACAGATACAATGAGCAGTTCTTC	few	TRBD1	TRBV18	TRBJ2-1
CASNRGGRYEQYF	TGTGCCAGCAACCGGGGGGGCAGGTACGAGCAGTACTTC	few	TRBD2	TRBV28	TRBJ2-7
CASTTHGTENTDTQYF	TGTGCCAGCACCACCCACGGGACAGAAAACACAGATACGCAGTATTTT	many	TRBD1	TRBV6-2/TRBV6-3	TRBJ2-3
CAVSESTQGTYEQYF	TGTGCCGTCAGTGAGTCGACTCAGGGTACCTACGAGCAGTACTTC	NA	NA	TRBV10-3	TRBJ2-7
CASSEWGTSGKDEQFF	TGTGCCAGCAGCGAGTGGGGGACTAGCGGGAAGGATGAGCAGTTCTTC	NA	TRBD2	TRBV2	TRBJ2-1
CVTGLRDTNEKLFF	TGTGTCACTGGTCTTCGGGATACTAATGAAAAACTGTTTTTT	NA	NA	TRBV30	TRBJ1-4
CAISEGSGSSYNEQFF	TGTGCCATCAGTGAGGGTAGCGGTAGCTCCTACAATGAGCAGTTCTTC	once	NA	TRBV10-3	TRBJ2-1
CSVEWGVGQPQHF	TGCAGCGTTGAGTGGGGGGTTGGTCAGCCCCAGCATTTT	few	NA	TRBV29-1	TRBJ1-5
CSVEGADGLRNTQYF	TGCAGCGTTGAAGGGGCTGATGGCCTAAGAAATACGCAGTATTTT	NA	NA	TRBV29-1	TRBJ2-3